Listed here are 30 T cell receptor beta chains from one sample, sequenced in a study of shared clonotypes between healthy human individuals. It was CD45RO-negative cells, positively selected for CCR7, that made up naive CD8 cells, with terminally differentiated effector memory CD45RA+ cells excluded. Clones were sequenced by immunoSEQ multiplex PCR, and TCRdb holds only the in-frame ones, with some missing. The sample has 800,000 or so clones, 95% to 97% seen once. Input material: naive CD8+ T cells sorted from blood. The receptor set was obtained from a man aged 25-45 years in good health.

The V call is TRBV5-6, the J call TRBJ2-7; TRBD2 might be the D (5 bases). Trimming cost V 0 bases and J 0 bases, with 7 bases left between them. This CDR3 has 14 residues. Germline V gives CDR1 SGHDT, CDR2 YYEEEE. In DNA form, the CDR3 reads TGTGCCAGCAGCTTGGTCGACTACTCCTACGAGCAGTACTTC. This translates into CASSLVDYSYEQYF.

This clone was recorded only once. The rearrangement joins TRBV19 to TRBJ2-1, with 10 nucleotides matching TRBD2. V lost 7 bases and J lost 4; bases outside the gene matches: 7. From germline, CDR1 is LNHDA and CDR2 SQIVND (reference sequence). The CDR3 contains 15 residues. The CDR3 nucleotides are TGTGCCAGTAATTTGGGGACTAGCGTTTACAATGAGCAGTTCTTC. Translating it yields CASNLGTSVYNEQFF.

This chain links TRBV29-1 with TRBJ2-7, with no clear D. V lost 0 bases and J lost 3, with 18 bases in between. Germline CDR1 reads SQVTM; CDR2 reads ANQGSEA. The CDR3 is made up of 16 amino acids. CDR3 in DNA: TGCAGCGTTGAAGATATCACCGACGGGCAGGACTACGAGCAGTACTTC. It encodes CSVEDITDGQDYEQYF.

The chain joins TRBV11-2 to TRBJ2-7; tentatively, D is TRBD1 (5 bases). V lost 0 bases to trimming and J lost 4 bases, with 16 bases between them. CDR1 is SGHAT, CDR2 FQNNGV, per germline. This CDR3 spans 16 amino acids. The CDR3 spells CASSLDRQGGWYEQYF. CDR3 bases: TGTGCCAGCAGCTTAGATCGGCAGGGTGGTTGGTACGAGCAGTACTTC.

The chain joins TRBV7-6 to TRBJ2-7, with TRBD2 matching over 10 bases. The CDR3 has 16 residues. The germline V gene has CDR1 SGHVS and CDR2 FNYEAQ. The ends lost 5 bases at V and 6 bases at J; junction bases unmatched: 13. In nucleotides, the CDR3 is TGTGCCAGCAGCCCAAGGGCGGCTAGCGGGAGCTCCGAGCAGTACTTC. Translated, it gives CASSPRAASGSSEQYF.

The V gene is TRBV9, the J gene TRBJ2-1, with TRBD2 matching 11 bases. Germline CDR1 SGDLS, CDR2 YYNGEE. The CDR3 sequence is 15 residues long. Trimming removed 3 bases from V and 4 bases from J; junction bases left unmatched: 3. The CDR3 loop is CASSATSGSYNEQFF. CDR3 in DNA: TGTGCCAGCAGCGCAACTAGCGGGAGTTACAATGAGCAGTTCTTC. The full variable domain, completed using reference TRBV9 and TRBJ2-1, is DSGVTQTPKHLITATGQRVTLRCSPRSGDLSVYWYQQSLDQGLQFLIQYYNGEERAKGNILERFSAQQFPDLHSELNLSSLELGDSALYFCASSATSGSYNEQFFGPGTRLTVL.

CDR3 sequence: CASSSTLAGGIYEQYF. CDR3 sequence (DNA): TGTGCCAGCAGTTCGACTCTAGCGGGAGGGATTTACGAGCAGTACTTC. The gene calls are TRBV27 and TRBJ2-7; 12 nucleotides agree with TRBD2. The germline CDR1 and CDR2 sequences are MNHEY and SMNVEV (reference sequence). There are 16 residues in the CDR3. The V and J ends lost 4 bases and 4 bases, in that order; junction bases with no gene match: 8.

The chain links TRBV7-9 to TRBJ2-7, with 7 positions matching TRBD2. CDR1 is SEHNR, CDR2 FQNEAQ, per germline (reference sequence). The junction had 8 bases not matched to a gene; V was cut back by 5 bases and J by 1 base. CDR3 length equals 15 residues. CDR3 nucleotide sequence: TGTGCCAGCAGCATTAGCGGGCAGCGATCCTACGAGCAGTACTTC. This codes for CASSISGQRSYEQYF.

This CDR3 is CASSLRRTGVNNEQFF. CDR3 bases: TGTGCCAGCAGCTTAAGAAGGACAGGGGTAAACAATGAGCAGTTCTTC. The chain has TRBV7-9 and TRBJ2-1, with 9 bases lining up with TRBD1. With 2 bases clipped from V and 5 bases from J, the junction kept 7 bases outside the gene matches. The CDR3 consists of 16 residues. From germline, CDR1 is SEHNR and CDR2 FQNEAQ (reference sequence). Filled out from reference TRBV7-9 and TRBJ2-1, the complete variable domain reads DTGVSQNPRHKITKRGQNVTFRCDPISEHNRLYWYRQTLGQGPEFLTYFQNEAQLEKSRLLSDRFSAERPKGSFSTLEIQRTEQGDSAMYLCASSLRRTGVNNEQFFGPGTRLTVL.

The chain is built from TRBV10-2 and TRBJ2-7, with 8 nucleotides matching TRBD1. This CDR3 is built from 13 residues. V was pared by 7 bases and J by 3 bases, with 5 bases of the junction left unmatched. Germline V lookup: CDR1 WSHSY, CDR2 SAAADI. The CDR3 DNA reads as TGCGCCAGCATGGGACAGGCCAACTACGAGCAGTACTTC. Residues: CASMGQANYEQYF.

The chain employs TRBV2 and TRBJ2-2; maybe TRBD2 (5 bases). Germline CDR1 is SNHLY and CDR2 is FYNNEI. The CDR3 consists of 14 residues. The V end lost 8 bases, the J end lost 1 base, and 11 bases lay between the germline ends. CDR3 loop: CASGGTVNTGELFF. The CDR3 DNA sequence: TGTGCCAGCGGAGGTACAGTGAACACCGGGGAGCTGTTTTTT.

This chain uses TRBV25-1 with TRBJ1-2, with no clear D. The germline V gene encodes CDR1 MGHDK and CDR2 SYGVNS. V was cut by 5 bases and J by 3 bases, with 10 bases left in between. This CDR3 comprises 13 residues. The CDR3 spells CASSPRTDYGYTF. CDR3 in DNA: TGTGCCAGCAGTCCCAGGACGGACTATGGCTACACCTTC.

V and J are TRBV30 and TRBJ1-1; D remains ambiguous. Trimming cost V 2 bases and J 1 base, with 11 bases left between them. The CDR3 has 14 residues. Germline CDR1 GTSNPN, CDR2 SVGIG (reference sequence). This CDR3 reads CAWSYGPGNTEAFF. The CDR3 nucleotides read TGTGCCTGGAGTTACGGACCTGGGAACACTGAAGCTTTCTTT.

This chain links TRBV13 with TRBJ1-1; D is uncertain. V shed 5 bases and J shed 5 bases, with 12 bases lying between them. Looked up from germline, CDR1 is PRHDT and CDR2 is FYEKMQ (reference sequence). This CDR3 region has 13 residues. The CDR3 spells CASSPRSRTEAFF. Written as DNA, the CDR3 is TGTGCCAGCAGCCCAAGAAGTCGGACTGAAGCTTTCTTT.

The genes are TRBV15 and TRBJ2-3; tentatively, D is TRBD2 (5 bases). V was trimmed by 4 bases and J by 2 bases, leaving 13 bases between them. CDR3 length equals 15 residues. The germline CDR1 and CDR2 sequences are LNHNV and YYDKDF (reference sequence). The chain's CDR3 is CATSIPRDHTDTQYF. In DNA, the CDR3 is TGTGCCACCAGCATTCCCCGGGATCACACAGATACGCAGTATTTT.

The chain links TRBV6-6 to TRBJ2-5; D uncertain. V dropped 0 bases and J dropped 5 bases, with 10 bases sitting between them. The CDR3 contains 14 residues. Looked up from germline, CDR1 is MNHNY and CDR2 is SVGAGI (reference sequence). The CDR3 DNA reads as TGTGCCAGCAGTTACTCAGGCAGGCGGGAGACCCAGTACTTC. Encoded protein: CASSYSGRRETQYF.

This sequence joins TRBV7-9 and TRBJ2-1, with 8 bases matching TRBD2. From germline, CDR1 is SEHNR and CDR2 FQNEAQ (reference sequence). The CDR3 is 15 residues long. V shed 6 bases, J shed 6 bases, and the junction held 10 bases outside the gene matches. As DNA, the CDR3 is TGTGCCAGCAGAACCACGGGACTAGTTAGCAATGAGCAGTTCTTC. This translates into CASRTTGLVSNEQFF.

The rearrangement uses TRBV27 and TRBJ2-4, with D perhaps matching TRBD1 or TRBD2 (5 bases each). The CDR3 runs to 17 residues. V was trimmed by 6 bases and J by 7 bases, leaving 25 bases between them. The V gene's germline CDR1 is MNHEY and CDR2 SMNVEV (reference sequence). CDR3: CASRLKTQGQLDNIQYF. CDR3 coding DNA: TGTGCCAGCAGACTAAAGACTCAGGGCCAACTAGATAACATTCAGTACTTC.

The V call is TRBV19, the J call TRBJ2-5; D remains ambiguous. Germline V CDR1 and CDR2: LNHDA, SQIVND (reference sequence). The V and J ends lost 3 bases and 3 bases respectively, with 8 bases between them. This CDR3 region has 13 residues. The CDR3 DNA reads TGTGCCAGTAGTATTTTGGAAGAAGAGACCCAGTACTTC. Amino acids: CASSILEEETQYF.

The rearrangement joins TRBV19 to TRBJ1-5; D is ambiguous. CDR3 length: 14 residues. V lost 1 base and J 3 bases, leaving 7 bases between the germline ends. Germline V CDR1 and CDR2: LNHDA, SQIVND (reference sequence). CDR3 region: CASSIGSLNQPQHF. Written as DNA, the CDR3 is TGTGCCAGTAGTATAGGCAGCCTCAATCAGCCCCAGCATTTT.

The chain couples TRBV6-6 to TRBJ1-5, with D possibly matching TRBD1 (6 bases). The CDR3 contains 15 residues. CDR1 and CDR2 from the germline V gene are MNHNY and SVGAGI (reference sequence). Trimming stripped 8 bases from V and 0 bases from J, with 14 bases between. CDR3 amino acids: CASRPGGDSNQPQHF. Written as DNA, the CDR3 is TGTGCCAGCCGGCCGGGGGGCGATAGCAATCAGCCCCAGCATTTT.

This chain links TRBV5-1 with TRBJ2-7; 7 bases align to TRBD2. Trimming removed 4 bases from V and 2 bases from J; junction bases left unmatched: 9. The CDR3 is made up of 15 amino acids. CDR1 and CDR2 (germline): SGHRS, YFSETQ. The CDR3, as DNA: TGCGCCAGCAGCGTGGGACTACCAACCCCCTACGAGCAGTACTTC. Translation gives CASSVGLPTPYEQYF.

The rearrangement links TRBV29-1 to TRBJ2-1; 7 nucleotides match TRBD2. Losses at the gene ends were 4 bases for V and 4 bases for J; bases not matched to a gene: 10. The CDR3 is 15 amino acids. CDR1 and CDR2 (germline): SQVTM, ANQGSEA. The CDR3 bases are TGCAGCGTTGTTGTCCCTGGTAGCGGGTACAATGAGCAGTTCTTC. Amino acids: CSVVVPGSGYNEQFF.

This chain uses TRBV10-3 with TRBJ2-7, with TRBD2 matching 14 bases. V shed 3 bases, J shed 5 bases, and the junction held 3 bases outside the gene matches. This CDR3 has 15 residues. The germline gives CDR1 ENHRY, CDR2 SYGVKD. The CDR3: CAISDPGLAGDEQYF. In nucleotides, the CDR3 is TGTGCCATCAGTGACCCGGGACTAGCGGGAGACGAGCAGTACTTC.

This chain joins TRBV28 and TRBJ2-3; 7 bases match TRBD2. V gave up 5 bases and J gave up 6 bases; unmatched junction bases: 8. This CDR3 contains 14 residues. Per germline, CDR1 MDHEN and CDR2 SYDVKM. This CDR3 reads CASSRGLVSDTQYF. The DNA for the CDR3 is TGTGCCAGCAGTCGTGGACTAGTGTCTGATACGCAGTATTTT. Looking up the rest from reference TRBV28 and TRBJ2-3 gives the full variable domain: DVKVTQSSRYLVKRTGEKVFLECVQDMDHENMFWYRQDPGLGLRLIYFSYDVKMKEKGDIPEGYSVSREKKERFSLILESASTNQTSMYLCASSRGLVSDTQYFGPGTRLTVL.

This chain uses TRBV12-5 with TRBJ1-4; 8 nucleotides match TRBD1. The CDR3 is made up of 19 amino acids. V gave up 0 bases and J gave up 7 bases; unmatched junction bases: 16. Germline V lookup: CDR1 LGHNT, CDR2 FRNRAP. The CDR3 region has the DNA TGTGCTAGTGGTTTGGTTTGGACAGGGCAGGTAACGAGGTCTGAAAAACTGTTTTTT. Its translation is CASGLVWTGQVTRSEKLFF.

The chain uses TRBV5-4 and TRBJ2-3, with D perhaps assigned TRBD1 or TRBD2 (5 bases each). The CDR3 is 16 amino acids. V was clipped by 5 bases and J by 4 bases, with 20 bases between them. Germline CDR1 is SGHNT and CDR2 is YYREEE (reference sequence). CDR3 in DNA: TGTGCCAGCAGTCTCGCCGAGGGGCGGACTCCAGATACGCAGTATTTT. Translated: CASSLAEGRTPDTQYF.

CDR3 loop: CASKIGAYNEQFF. CDR3 coding DNA: TGTGCCAGTAAAATCGGAGCCTACAATGAGCAGTTCTTC. J is TRBJ2-1 and V is TRBV6-6; no firm D call. The CDR3 has 13 residues. CDR1 and CDR2 (germline): MNHNY, SVGAGI (reference sequence). V lost 9 bases and J 2 bases, leaving 11 bases between the germline ends.

Turning to this clone: This sample includes further DNA sequences coding for the same CDR3. The chain recombines TRBV13 with TRBJ2-7; D is perhaps TRBD2 (6 bases). This CDR3 is built from 14 residues. CDR1 and CDR2 (germline): PRHDT, FYEKMQ (reference sequence). V was shortened by 0 bases and J by 2 bases, with 8 bases between the two germline ends. The CDR3 spells CASSLGGGAYEQYF. CDR3 bases: TGTGCCAGCAGCTTAGGCGGGGGTGCCTACGAGCAGTACTTC.

The chain combines TRBV29-1 with TRBJ2-3, with TRBD2 matching 12 bases. Germline CDR1 SQVTM, CDR2 ANQGSEA. Trimming removed 4 bases from V and 3 bases from J; junction bases left unmatched: 5. This CDR3 comprises 15 residues. The CDR3 region has the DNA TGCAGCGTTGTCGGTGGACTAGCGGGAACAGATACGCAGTATTTT. This codes for CSVVGGLAGTDTQYF.